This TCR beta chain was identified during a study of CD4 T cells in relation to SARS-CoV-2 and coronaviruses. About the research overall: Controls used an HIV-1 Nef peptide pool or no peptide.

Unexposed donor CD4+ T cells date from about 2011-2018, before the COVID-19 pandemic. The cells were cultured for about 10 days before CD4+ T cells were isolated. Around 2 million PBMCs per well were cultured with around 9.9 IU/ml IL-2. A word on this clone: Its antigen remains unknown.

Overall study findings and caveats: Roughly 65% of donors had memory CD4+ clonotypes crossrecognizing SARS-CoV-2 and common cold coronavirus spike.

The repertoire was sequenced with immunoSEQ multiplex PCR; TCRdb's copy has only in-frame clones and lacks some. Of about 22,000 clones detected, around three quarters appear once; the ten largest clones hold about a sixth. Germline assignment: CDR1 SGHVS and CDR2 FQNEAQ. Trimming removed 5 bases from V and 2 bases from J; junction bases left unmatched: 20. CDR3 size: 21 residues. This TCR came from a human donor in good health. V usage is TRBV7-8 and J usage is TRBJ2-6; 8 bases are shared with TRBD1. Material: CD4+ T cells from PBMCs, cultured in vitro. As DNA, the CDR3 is TGTGCCAGCAGCCCCCGCGGAAAGCGGACAGGGAAGTTACCTGGGGCCAACGTCCTGACTTTC. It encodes CASSPRGKRTGKLPGANVLTF.